Sequencing of this T cell receptor (beta chain) was carried out in a study of blood T cell repertoires in COVID-19. In the study overall: Specimens from acute and convalescent COVID-19 originated in the United States, Italy and Spain. In each case, the material was cDNA or gDNA derived from T cells, B-cell-depleted T cells, or PBMCs.

As originally analysed: Scientists estimated how many nucleated cells there were by amplifying reference gene primers. Repertoires were generated with immunoSEQ multiplex PCR, while TCRdb's copy carries only in-frame clones and drops some. V and J calls and clone size come straight from that table; D and trimming were deduced from the DNA. The sample carries 150,000 or so clones, about nine tenths recorded once. V gave up 3 bases and J gave up 2 bases; unmatched junction bases: 4. This CDR3 region has 15 residues. From germline, CDR1 is LNHDA and CDR2 SQIVND (reference sequence). The origin of this receptor is a man younger than 35 with acute or convalescent COVID-19. This chain links TRBV19 with TRBJ2-3, with 8 positions matching TRBD2. Sequenced input: peripheral blood. The CDR3 sequence: CASSIQAGATDTQYF. CDR3 coding DNA: TGTGCCAGTAGTATTCAAGCGGGGGCCACAGATACGCAGTATTTT.